Presented here are 22 T cell receptor beta chains from one specimen sequenced in a study of CD8 T cells in Susac syndrome. Random hexamers were used to reverse transcribe the RNA input (about 0.5 to 1 ug). TCRdb re-analysed the immunoSEQ multiplex PCR reads in MiXCR, keeping a single row per CDR3 protein. The sample includes some 200,000 distinct CDR3 sequences, about 93% of them seen just once. The sequencing sample was made of CD8+ T cells from PBMCs. All receptors derive from a human donor with multiple sclerosis.

The chain carries TRBV20-1 and TRBJ2-1; TRBD2 aligns across 11 bases. CDR1 DFQATT and CDR2 SNEGSKA come from the germline V gene (reference sequence). J was trimmed by 2 bases and V by 0 bases; bases with no gene match: 3. This CDR3 is 16 amino acids long. The CDR3 nucleotides are TGCAGTGCTAGAGACCTAGCGGGGGGTACCTACAATGAGCAGTTCTTC. This encodes CSARDLAGGTYNEQFF.

The chain has TRBV10-3 and TRBJ1-2; D is perhaps TRBD1 (5 bases). The CDR3 runs 14 residues. V lost 3 bases, J lost 2 bases, and 10 bases lay in between. Germline CDR1 and CDR2: ENHRY and SYGVKD. In DNA form, the CDR3 reads TGTGCCATCAGTGATGGGGCAGTCAACTATGGCTACACCTTC. This gives the protein CAISDGAVNYGYTF.

J is TRBJ2-7 and V is TRBV27, with TRBD1 as a possible D gene (6 bases). CDR3 length: 13 amino acids. Trimming pared 6 bases from V and 3 bases from J, leaving 12 bases between. Looked up from germline, CDR1 is MNHEY and CDR2 is SMNVEV (reference sequence). CDR3 nucleotides: TGTGCCAGCAGCCTCCGGGACAACTACGAGCAGTACTTC. Protein: CASSLRDNYEQYF.

The rearrangement joins TRBV30 to TRBJ1-2, with D unresolved. Between the trimmed V and J ends, which lost 5 bases and 4 bases, there was a span of 17 bases. Germline V lookup: CDR1 GTSNPN, CDR2 SVGIG (reference sequence). This CDR3 spans 14 amino acids. The CDR3 loop is CAWAPGPIPYGYTF. The CDR3 DNA sequence: TGTGCCTGGGCCCCCGGACCGATCCCCTATGGCTACACCTTC.

The genes are TRBV19 and TRBJ2-2, with 9 nucleotides matching TRBD2. CDR1 is LNHDA and CDR2 is SQIVND in the germline V gene (reference sequence). There are 17 residues in the CDR3. V gave up 3 bases and J gave up 3 bases; unmatched junction bases: 8. The CDR3 sequence: CASSIPGVAGDTGELFF. As DNA, the CDR3 is TGTGCCAGTAGTATTCCAGGGGTAGCGGGGGACACCGGGGAGCTGTTTTTT.

CDR3 sequence: CAWSVGTGFYEQYF. The CDR3 DNA follows: TGTGCCTGGAGTGTGGGGACAGGGTTTTACGAGCAGTACTTC. The chain combines TRBV30 with TRBJ2-7, with 9 bases aligning to TRBD1. V was clipped by 0 bases and J by 4 bases; unmatched bases: 4. CDR1 is GTSNPN, CDR2 SVGIG, per germline (reference sequence). The length of the CDR3 is 14 residues.

The chain couples TRBV7-2 to TRBJ2-7, with 10 bases identical to TRBD2. The CDR3 is 16 residues long. The junction had 15 bases not matched to a gene; V was cut back by 7 bases and J by 6 bases. Germline CDR1 reads SGHTA; CDR2 reads FQGNSA. CDR3 residues: CASTKPPSGSGSEQYF. The CDR3 DNA is TGTGCCAGCACCAAACCTCCTAGCGGGAGTGGTTCCGAGCAGTACTTC. The full variable domain, completed using reference TRBV7-2 and TRBJ2-7, is GAGVSQSPSNKVTEKGKDVELRCDPISGHTALYWYRQSLGQGLEFLIYFQGNSAPDKSGLPSDRFSAERTGGSVSTLTIQRTQQEDSAVYLCASTKPPSGSGSEQYFGPGTRLTVT.

This chain joins TRBV4-1 and TRBJ1-5; D gene unclear. The CDR3 runs 13 residues. Germline V lookup: CDR1 MGHRA, CDR2 YSYEKL. The V and J ends lost 4 bases and 6 bases respectively, with 10 bases between them. CDR3 bases: TGCGCCAGCAGCCCACTTCTAGGTCAGCCCCAGCATTTT. The encoded protein is CASSPLLGQPQHF.

The chain uses TRBV29-1 and TRBJ2-3, with D tentatively TRBD1 (6 bases). Germline V gene data show CDR1 as SQVTM and CDR2 as ANQGSEA. This CDR3 is 14 amino acids long. V was clipped by 7 bases and J by 0 bases, with 14 bases between them. This CDR3 reads CSGAGTPSTDTQYF. CDR3 coding DNA: TGCAGCGGCGCCGGGACACCTAGCACAGATACGCAGTATTTT.

The V and J genes are TRBV20-1 and TRBJ2-5; 7 bases match TRBD1. The CDR3 loop spans 15 amino acids. The germline CDR1 and CDR2 sequences are DFQATT and SNEGSKA (reference sequence). The V and J ends lost 3 bases and 2 bases, in that order; junction bases with no gene match: 9. CDR3 coding DNA: TGCAGTGCTAGGGGCCGGGACAGACTTCAAGAGACCCAGTACTTC. This encodes CSARGRDRLQETQYF.

J is TRBJ2-1 and V is TRBV30; 14 bases fit TRBD2. The germline CDR1 and CDR2 sequences are GTSNPN and SVGIG (reference sequence). This CDR3 spans 17 amino acids. Trimming took 0 bases from V and 9 from J; bases not matched to a gene: 10. This chain's CDR3 is CAWSVVVWTSGRSEQFF. The CDR3 DNA follows: TGTGCCTGGAGTGTAGTTGTATGGACTAGCGGGAGGAGTGAGCAGTTCTTC.

This sequence joins TRBV20-1 and TRBJ2-7; 8 bases align to TRBD2. CDR1 is DFQATT and CDR2 is SNEGSKA in the germline V gene (reference sequence). The trim removed 0 bases at V and 4 bases at J, leaving 5 bases unmatched. The CDR3 has 14 amino acids. In DNA form, the CDR3 reads TGCAGTGCTAGAGACAGCGGGAGAGGGTACGAGCAGTACTTC. Its translation: CSARDSGRGYEQYF.

J is TRBJ2-7 and V is TRBV7-9; D remains ambiguous. Germline V lookup: CDR1 SEHNR, CDR2 FQNEAQ (reference sequence). Trimming took off 4 bases at V and 1 base at J, with 11 bases between the two ends. CDR3 length: 14 amino acids. In DNA form, the CDR3 reads TGTGCCAGCAGCTATCCGGCCCCTTCCTACGAGCAGTACTTC. As protein: CASSYPAPSYEQYF.

The chain links TRBV20-1 to TRBJ1-2, with 7 bases lining up with TRBD1. V gave up 6 bases and J gave up 3 bases; unmatched junction bases: 7. In germline, CDR1 is DFQATT, CDR2 SNEGSKA (reference sequence). The CDR3 runs to 13 residues. CDR3 DNA sequence: TGCAGTGCCAGACAGGGATCGGACTATGGCTACACCTTC. Translated: CSARQGSDYGYTF.

This clonotype was detected only once. V usage is TRBV9 and J usage is TRBJ2-1; 8 bases are shared with TRBD2. J lost 8 bases, V lost 3 bases, and 10 bases had no gene match. Germline CDR1 and CDR2: SGDLS and YYNGEE. The CDR3 is made up of 15 amino acids. CDR3 residues: CASSAPGTSIHEQFF. CDR3 sequence (DNA): TGTGCCAGCAGCGCCCCCGGGACTAGTATTCATGAGCAGTTCTTC.

The chain's CDR3 is CASTVQGDTEAFF. The CDR3 DNA is TGTGCCAGCACCGTACAGGGGGACACTGAAGCTTTCTTT. The rearrangement uses TRBV12-3 or TRBV12-4 and TRBJ1-1, with 8 bases lining up with TRBD1. This CDR3 region has 13 residues. The V and J ends lost 7 bases and 3 bases, in that order; junction bases with no gene match: 4.

This clonotype appeared a single time. V and J are TRBV27 and TRBJ2-3; TRBD2 aligns across 11 bases. Germline V lookup: CDR1 MNHEY, CDR2 SMNVEV (reference sequence). The CDR3 runs to 16 residues. With 5 bases clipped from V and 3 bases from J, the junction kept 7 bases outside the gene matches. The CDR3 is CASSANLAGGTDTQYF. The CDR3, as DNA: TGTGCCAGCAGTGCCAACCTAGCGGGAGGTACAGATACGCAGTATTTT.

The gene calls are TRBV6-2 or TRBV6-3 and TRBJ2-7; D possibly matches TRBD1 or TRBD2 (5 bases each). The germline gives CDR1 MNHEY, CDR2 SVGEGT. The V end lost 2 bases, the J end lost 5 bases, and 13 bases lay between the germline ends. The CDR3 totals 14 residues. CDR3 bases: TGTGCCAGCAGTTACGCTGACAGCGGCAACGAGCAGTACTTC. Translation: CASSYADSGNEQYF.

The gene calls are TRBV13 and TRBJ2-1; TRBD2 agrees at 8 bases. Germline trimming cut 5 bases from V and 4 bases from J; bases unmatched to any gene: 7. This CDR3 spans 15 amino acids. The germline V gene encodes CDR1 PRHDT and CDR2 FYEKMQ (reference sequence). The CDR3 bases are TGTGCCAGCAGCGACCGGGGGGGCCAGTACAATGAGCAGTTCTTC. The encoded protein is CASSDRGGQYNEQFF.

This clonotype appeared a few times. This sequence joins TRBV5-6 and TRBJ2-7, with 16 bases matching TRBD2. CDR1 and CDR2 from the germline V gene are SGHDT and YYEEEE. This CDR3 region has 17 residues. V lost 1 base to trimming and J lost 5 bases; unmatched junction nucleotides: 6. The DNA of the CDR3 is TGTGCCAGCAGCTTGCCGGGACTAGCGGGAGGGCCCCACGAGCAGTACTTC. Encoded protein: CASSLPGLAGGPHEQYF.

The CDR3 reads CASSEGTGSRPQHF. CDR3 sequence (DNA): TGTGCCAGCAGTGAAGGGACAGGGAGTAGGCCCCAGCATTTT. The chain links TRBV2 to TRBJ1-5; 8 bases are a match to TRBD1. Germline loops: CDR1 SNHLY, CDR2 FYNNEI. The CDR3 runs 14 residues. Trimming removed 1 base from V and 9 bases from J; junction bases left unmatched: 5.

This chain joins TRBV9 and TRBJ1-3, with D possibly TRBD1 on 6 matching bases. CDR1 SGDLS and CDR2 YYNGEE come from the germline V gene. The CDR3 extends over 18 amino acids. The germline V and J ends were trimmed by 3 bases and 2 bases, with 21 bases remaining between them. The CDR3 loop reads CASSGQTTGPLTGNTIYF. The CDR3 DNA follows: TGTGCCAGCAGCGGACAAACGACAGGACCTTTAACTGGAAACACCATATATTTT.